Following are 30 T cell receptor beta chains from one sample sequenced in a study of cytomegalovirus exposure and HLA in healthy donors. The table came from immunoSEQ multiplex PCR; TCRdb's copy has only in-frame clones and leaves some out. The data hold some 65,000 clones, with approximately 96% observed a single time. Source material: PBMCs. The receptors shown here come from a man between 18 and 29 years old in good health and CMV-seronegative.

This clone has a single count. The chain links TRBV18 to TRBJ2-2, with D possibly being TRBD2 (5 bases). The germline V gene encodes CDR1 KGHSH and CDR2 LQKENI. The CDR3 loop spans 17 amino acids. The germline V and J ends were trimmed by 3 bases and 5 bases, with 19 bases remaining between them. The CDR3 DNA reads TGTGCCAGCTCACCTTCTCGCGGAGGCGCTGGGACCGGGGAGCTGTTTTTT. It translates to CASSPSRGGAGTGELFF.

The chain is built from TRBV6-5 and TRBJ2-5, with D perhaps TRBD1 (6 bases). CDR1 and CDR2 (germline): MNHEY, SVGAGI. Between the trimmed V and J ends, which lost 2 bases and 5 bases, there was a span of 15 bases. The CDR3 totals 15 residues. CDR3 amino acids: CASSYKAGVTETQYF. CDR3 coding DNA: TGTGCCAGCAGTTACAAGGCAGGGGTAACGGAGACCCAGTACTTC.

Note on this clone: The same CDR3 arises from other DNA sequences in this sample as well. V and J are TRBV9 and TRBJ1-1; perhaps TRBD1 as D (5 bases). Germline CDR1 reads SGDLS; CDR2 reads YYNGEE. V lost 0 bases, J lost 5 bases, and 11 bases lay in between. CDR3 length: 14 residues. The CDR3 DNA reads TGTGCCAGCAGCGTAGTGGGGGGAGGGACTGAAGCTTTCTTT. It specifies CASSVVGGGTEAFF.

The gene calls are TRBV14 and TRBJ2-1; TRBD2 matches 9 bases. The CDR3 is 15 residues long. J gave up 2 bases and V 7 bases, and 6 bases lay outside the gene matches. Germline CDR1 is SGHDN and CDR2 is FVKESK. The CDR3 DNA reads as TGTGCCAGCACCAGTAGCGGGAGACCCTACAATGAGCAGTTCTTC. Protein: CASTSSGRPYNEQFF.

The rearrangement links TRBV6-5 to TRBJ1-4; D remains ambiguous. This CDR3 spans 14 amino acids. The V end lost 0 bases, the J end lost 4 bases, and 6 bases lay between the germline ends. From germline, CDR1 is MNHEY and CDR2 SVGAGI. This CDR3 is CASSYSYSNEKLFF. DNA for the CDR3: TGTGCCAGCAGTTACTCGTACAGTAATGAAAAACTGTTTTTT.

The CDR3 here is CACQGQEQNTQYF. The CDR3 DNA sequence: TGTGCCTGCCAGGGACAGGAACAAAATACGCAGTATTTT. The chain employs TRBV30 and TRBJ2-3, with 8 positions matching TRBD1. Per germline, CDR1 GTSNPN and CDR2 SVGIG (reference sequence). This CDR3 contains 13 residues. After removal of 6 bases from V and 7 bases from J, the junction contained 9 bases not matched to a gene.

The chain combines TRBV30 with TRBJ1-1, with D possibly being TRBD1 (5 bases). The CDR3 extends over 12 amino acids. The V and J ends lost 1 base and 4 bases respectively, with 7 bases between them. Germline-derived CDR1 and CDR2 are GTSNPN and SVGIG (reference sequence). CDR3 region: CAWSGQSTEAFF. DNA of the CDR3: TGTGCCTGGAGTGGACAGAGCACTGAAGCTTTCTTT.

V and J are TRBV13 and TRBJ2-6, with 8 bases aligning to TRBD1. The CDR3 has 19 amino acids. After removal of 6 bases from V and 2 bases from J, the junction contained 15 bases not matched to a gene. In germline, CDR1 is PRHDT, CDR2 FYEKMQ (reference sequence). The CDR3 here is CASSHRGALGLTGANVLTF. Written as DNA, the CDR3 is TGTGCCAGCAGTCACAGGGGGGCGCTAGGATTGACTGGGGCCAACGTCCTGACTTTC.

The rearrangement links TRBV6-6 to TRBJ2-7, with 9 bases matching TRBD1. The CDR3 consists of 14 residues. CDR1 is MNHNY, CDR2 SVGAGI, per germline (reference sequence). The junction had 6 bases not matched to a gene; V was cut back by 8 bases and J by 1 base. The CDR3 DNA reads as TGTGCCAGCCGCTCCGGGACAGGGTCCTACGAGCAGTACTTC. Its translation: CASRSGTGSYEQYF.

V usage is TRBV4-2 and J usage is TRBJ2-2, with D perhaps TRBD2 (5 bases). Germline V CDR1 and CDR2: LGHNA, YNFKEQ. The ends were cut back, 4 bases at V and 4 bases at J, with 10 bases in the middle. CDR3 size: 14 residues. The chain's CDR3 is CASSRTAGTGELFF. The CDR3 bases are TGTGCCAGCAGCCGCACGGCGGGCACCGGGGAGCTGTTTTTT.

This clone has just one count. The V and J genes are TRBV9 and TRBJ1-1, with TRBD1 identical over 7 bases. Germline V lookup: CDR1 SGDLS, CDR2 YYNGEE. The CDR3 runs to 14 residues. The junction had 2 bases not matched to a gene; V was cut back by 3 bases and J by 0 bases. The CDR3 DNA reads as TGTGCCAGCAGCGGGACAGGCATGAACACTGAAGCTTTCTTT. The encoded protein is CASSGTGMNTEAFF.

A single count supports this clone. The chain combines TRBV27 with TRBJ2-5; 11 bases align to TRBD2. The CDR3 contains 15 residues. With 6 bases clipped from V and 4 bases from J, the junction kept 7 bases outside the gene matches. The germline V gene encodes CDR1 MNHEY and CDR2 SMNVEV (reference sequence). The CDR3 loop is CASSSGLAGGETQYF. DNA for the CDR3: TGTGCCAGCAGCTCGGGTCTAGCGGGGGGAGAGACCCAGTACTTC.

Written as DNA, the CDR3 is TGTGCCATCTCATCTGGAGGGGCGCGGGGCACTGAAGCTTTCTTT. This encodes CAISSGGARGTEAFF. This chain uses TRBV10-3 with TRBJ1-1; a weak D match, TRBD1 (5 bases). Trimming pared 8 bases from V and 4 bases from J, leaving 20 bases between. The CDR3 covers 15 residues. Germline assignment: CDR1 ENHRY and CDR2 SYGVKD.

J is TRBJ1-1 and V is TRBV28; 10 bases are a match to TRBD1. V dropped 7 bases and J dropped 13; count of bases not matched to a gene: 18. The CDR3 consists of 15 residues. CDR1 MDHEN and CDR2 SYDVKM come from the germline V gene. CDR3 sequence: CASTPPSDRGQGVFF. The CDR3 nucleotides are TGTGCCAGCACCCCTCCGTCCGACAGGGGGCAAGGTGTTTTCTTT.

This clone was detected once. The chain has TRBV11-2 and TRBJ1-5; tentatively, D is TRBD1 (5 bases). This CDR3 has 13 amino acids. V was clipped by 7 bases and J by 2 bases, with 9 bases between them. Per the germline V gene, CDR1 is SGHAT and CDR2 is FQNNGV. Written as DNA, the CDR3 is TGTGCCAGCACTGACAGCCGCAATCAGCCCCAGCATTTT. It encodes CASTDSRNQPQHF.

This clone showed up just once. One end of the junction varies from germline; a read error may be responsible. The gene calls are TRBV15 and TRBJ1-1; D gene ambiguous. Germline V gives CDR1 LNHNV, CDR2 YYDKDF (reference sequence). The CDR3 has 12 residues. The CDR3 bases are TGTGCCACCAGCAGAGTGGGCGCTGACGCTTTCTTT. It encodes CATSRVGADAFF.

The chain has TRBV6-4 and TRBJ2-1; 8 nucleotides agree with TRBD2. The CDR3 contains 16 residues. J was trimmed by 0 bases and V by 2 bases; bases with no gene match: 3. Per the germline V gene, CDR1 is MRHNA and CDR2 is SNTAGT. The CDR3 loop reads CASSDRSGGSYNEQFF. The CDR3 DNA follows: TGTGCCAGCAGTGACAGGAGCGGGGGCTCCTACAATGAGCAGTTCTTC.

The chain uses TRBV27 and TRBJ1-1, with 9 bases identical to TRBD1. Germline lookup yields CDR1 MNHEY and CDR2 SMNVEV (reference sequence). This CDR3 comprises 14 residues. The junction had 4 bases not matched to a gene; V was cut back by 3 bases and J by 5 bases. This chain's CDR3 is CASSLNRGLTEAFF. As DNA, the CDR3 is TGTGCCAGCAGTTTGAACAGGGGGCTTACTGAAGCTTTCTTT.

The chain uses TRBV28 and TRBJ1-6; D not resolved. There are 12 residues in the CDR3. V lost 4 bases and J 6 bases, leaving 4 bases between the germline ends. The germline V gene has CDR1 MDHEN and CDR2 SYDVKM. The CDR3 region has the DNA TGTGCCAGCAGTTCAGTTAATTCACCCCTCCACTTT. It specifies CASSSVNSPLHF.

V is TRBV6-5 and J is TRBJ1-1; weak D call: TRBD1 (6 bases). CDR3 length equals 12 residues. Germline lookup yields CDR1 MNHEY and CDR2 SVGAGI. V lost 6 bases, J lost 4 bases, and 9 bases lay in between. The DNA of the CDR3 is TGTGCCAGCAGCACGACAGGCACTGAAGCTTTCTTT. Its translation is CASSTTGTEAFF.

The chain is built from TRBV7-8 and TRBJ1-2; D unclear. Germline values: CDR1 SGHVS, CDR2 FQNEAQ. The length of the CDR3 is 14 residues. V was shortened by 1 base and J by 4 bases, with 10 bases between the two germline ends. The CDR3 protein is CASSLETGLYGYTF. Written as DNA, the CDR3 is TGTGCCAGCAGCTTAGAGACTGGTCTCTATGGCTACACCTTC.

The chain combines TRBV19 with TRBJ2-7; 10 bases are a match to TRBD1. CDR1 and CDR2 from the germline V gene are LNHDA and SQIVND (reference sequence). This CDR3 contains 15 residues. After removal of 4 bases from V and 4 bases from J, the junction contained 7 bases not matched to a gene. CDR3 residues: CASSKTGTGEYEQYF. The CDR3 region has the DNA TGTGCCAGTAGTAAGACCGGGACAGGGGAGTACGAGCAGTACTTC.

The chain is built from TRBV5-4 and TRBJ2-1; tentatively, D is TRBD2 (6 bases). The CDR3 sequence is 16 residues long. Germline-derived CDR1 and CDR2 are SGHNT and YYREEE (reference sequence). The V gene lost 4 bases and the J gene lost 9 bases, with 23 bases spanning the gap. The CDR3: CASSPPRRASVSEQFF. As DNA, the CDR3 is TGTGCCAGCAGCCCCCCTCGTAGGGCTAGCGTCAGTGAGCAGTTCTTC. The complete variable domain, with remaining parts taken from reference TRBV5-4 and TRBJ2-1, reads ETGVTQSPTHLIKTRGQQVTLRCSSQSGHNTVSWYQQALGQGPQFIFQYYREEENGRGNFPPRFSGLQFPNYSSELNVNALELDDSALYLCASSPPRRASVSEQFFGPGTRLTVL.

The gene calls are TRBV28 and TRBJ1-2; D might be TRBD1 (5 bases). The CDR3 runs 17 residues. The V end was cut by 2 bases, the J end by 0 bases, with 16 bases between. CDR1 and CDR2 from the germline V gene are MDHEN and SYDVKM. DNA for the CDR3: TGTGCCAGCAGTTTAGCGGGGGGGGTAAGGACTAACTATGGCTACACCTTC. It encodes CASSLAGGVRTNYGYTF.

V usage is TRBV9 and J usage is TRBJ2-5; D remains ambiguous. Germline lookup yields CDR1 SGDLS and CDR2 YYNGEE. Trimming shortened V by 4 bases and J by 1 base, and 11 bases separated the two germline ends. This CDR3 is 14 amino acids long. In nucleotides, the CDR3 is TGTGCCAGCAGCTCACGGGTGGGCCAAGAGACCCAGTACTTC. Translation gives CASSSRVGQETQYF.

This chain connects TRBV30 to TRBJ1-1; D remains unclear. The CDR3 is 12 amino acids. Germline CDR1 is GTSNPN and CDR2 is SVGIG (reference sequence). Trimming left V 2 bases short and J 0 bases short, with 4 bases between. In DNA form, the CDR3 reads TGTGCCTGGAGTCGGTTGAACACTGAAGCTTTCTTT. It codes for CAWSRLNTEAFF. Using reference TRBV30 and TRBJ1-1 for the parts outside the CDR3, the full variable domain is SQTIHQWPATLVQPVGSPLSLECTVEGTSNPNLYWYRQAAGRGLQLLFYSVGIGQISSEVPQNLSASRPQDRQFILSSKKLLLSDSGFYLCAWSRLNTEAFFGQGTRLTVV.

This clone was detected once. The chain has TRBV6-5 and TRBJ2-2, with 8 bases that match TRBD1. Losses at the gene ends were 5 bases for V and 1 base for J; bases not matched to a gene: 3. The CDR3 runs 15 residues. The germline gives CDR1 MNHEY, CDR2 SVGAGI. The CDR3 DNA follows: TGTGCCAGCAGTCCCGGGACAGGGAACACCGGGGAGCTGTTTTTT. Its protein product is CASSPGTGNTGELFF.

CDR3 in DNA: TGTGCCAGCAGTCCAGGATCCTACGAGCAGTACTTC. This encodes CASSPGSYEQYF. The chain employs TRBV28 and TRBJ2-7, with D hard to call. In germline, CDR1 is MDHEN, CDR2 SYDVKM. V lost 5 bases to trimming and J lost 1 base, with 6 bases between them. The CDR3 is made up of 12 amino acids.

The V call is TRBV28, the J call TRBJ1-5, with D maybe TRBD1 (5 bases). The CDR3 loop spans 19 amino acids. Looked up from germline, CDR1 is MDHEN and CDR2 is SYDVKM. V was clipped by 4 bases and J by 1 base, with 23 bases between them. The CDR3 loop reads CASSSDLLEGYESNQPQHF. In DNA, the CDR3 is TGTGCCAGCAGTTCGGACTTGTTGGAGGGGTATGAAAGCAATCAGCCCCAGCATTTT.

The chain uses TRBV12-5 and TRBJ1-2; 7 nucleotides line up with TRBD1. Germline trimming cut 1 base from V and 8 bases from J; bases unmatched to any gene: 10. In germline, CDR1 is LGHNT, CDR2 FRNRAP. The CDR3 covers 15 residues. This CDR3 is CASGLGGQPAEGYTF. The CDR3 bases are TGTGCTAGTGGTTTGGGGGGACAGCCGGCGGAGGGCTACACCTTC.